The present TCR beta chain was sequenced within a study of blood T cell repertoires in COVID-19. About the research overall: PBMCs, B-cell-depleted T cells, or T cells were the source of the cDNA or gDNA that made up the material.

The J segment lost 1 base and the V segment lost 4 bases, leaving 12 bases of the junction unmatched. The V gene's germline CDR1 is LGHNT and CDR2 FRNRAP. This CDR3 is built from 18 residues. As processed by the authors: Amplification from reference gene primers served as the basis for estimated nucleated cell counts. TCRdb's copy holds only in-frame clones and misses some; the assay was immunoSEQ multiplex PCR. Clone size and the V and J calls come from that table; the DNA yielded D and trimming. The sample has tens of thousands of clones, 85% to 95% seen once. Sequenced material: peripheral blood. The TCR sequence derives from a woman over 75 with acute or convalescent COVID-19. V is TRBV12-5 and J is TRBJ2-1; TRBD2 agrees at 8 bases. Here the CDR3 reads CASGSQAGVPSSYNEQFF. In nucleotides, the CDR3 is TGTGCTAGTGGTTCGCAAGCGGGAGTCCCTTCTTCCTACAATGAGCAGTTCTTC.